This T cell receptor (beta chain) was found in a study of T cells in women clearing cervical HPV infection. Study information: Only a few women had HLA typing results available. Findings and caveats of the study: Effector/memory and HPV-specific T cells were not isolated, and association timing is unknown. TRBV6-7 relative abundance averaged approximately 0.11% in cases and 0.15% to 0.2% in controls.

The V and J ends lost 3 bases and 5 bases respectively, with 11 bases between them. Germline CDR1 reads SGHRS; CDR2 reads YFSETQ. This CDR3 has 14 amino acids. Worth noting for this clone: The target antigen is unknown. The CDR3 end lies 3 residues beyond the end of the read and is filled in from the germline J gene.

Clones were read by immunoSEQ multiplex PCR, and TCRdb kept only the in-frame ones, dropping some. This sample contains about 39,000 clones. The sequence was obtained from a woman between 18 and 75 years old with a cervical HPV16 infection that either progressed to CIN3+ or cleared (not recorded which). The material sequenced was blood buffy coat. This chain uses TRBV5-1 with TRBJ1-4, with a possible D match to TRBD1 (5 bases). Partial CDR3 DNA: TGCGCCAGCAGCTCGGGGGGGAACAATGAAAAA. It translates to CASSSGGNNEK. The full CDR3 protein reads CASSSGGNNEKLFF.